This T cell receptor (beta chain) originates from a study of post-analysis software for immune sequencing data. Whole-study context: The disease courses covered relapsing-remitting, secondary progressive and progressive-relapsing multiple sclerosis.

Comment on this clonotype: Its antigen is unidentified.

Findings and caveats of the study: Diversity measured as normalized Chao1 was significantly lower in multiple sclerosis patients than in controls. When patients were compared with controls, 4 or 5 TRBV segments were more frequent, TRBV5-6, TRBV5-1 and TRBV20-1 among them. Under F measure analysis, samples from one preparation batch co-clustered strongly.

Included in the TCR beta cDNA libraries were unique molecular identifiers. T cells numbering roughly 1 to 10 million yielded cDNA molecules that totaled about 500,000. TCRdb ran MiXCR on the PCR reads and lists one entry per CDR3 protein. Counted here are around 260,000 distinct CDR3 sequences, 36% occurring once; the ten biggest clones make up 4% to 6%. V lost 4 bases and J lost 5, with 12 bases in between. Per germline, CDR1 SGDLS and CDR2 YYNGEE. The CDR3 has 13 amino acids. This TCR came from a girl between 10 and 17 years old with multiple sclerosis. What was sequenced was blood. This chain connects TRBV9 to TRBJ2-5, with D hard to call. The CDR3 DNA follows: TGTGCCAGCAGCTCCCGGCCTCGGGAGACCCAGTACTTC. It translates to CASSSRPRETQYF. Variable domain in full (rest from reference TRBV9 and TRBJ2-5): DSGVTQTPKHLITATGQRVTLRCSPRSGDLSVYWYQQSLDQGLQFLIQYYNGEERAKGNILERFSAQQFPDLHSELNLSSLELGDSALYFCASSSRPRETQYFGPGTRLLVL.